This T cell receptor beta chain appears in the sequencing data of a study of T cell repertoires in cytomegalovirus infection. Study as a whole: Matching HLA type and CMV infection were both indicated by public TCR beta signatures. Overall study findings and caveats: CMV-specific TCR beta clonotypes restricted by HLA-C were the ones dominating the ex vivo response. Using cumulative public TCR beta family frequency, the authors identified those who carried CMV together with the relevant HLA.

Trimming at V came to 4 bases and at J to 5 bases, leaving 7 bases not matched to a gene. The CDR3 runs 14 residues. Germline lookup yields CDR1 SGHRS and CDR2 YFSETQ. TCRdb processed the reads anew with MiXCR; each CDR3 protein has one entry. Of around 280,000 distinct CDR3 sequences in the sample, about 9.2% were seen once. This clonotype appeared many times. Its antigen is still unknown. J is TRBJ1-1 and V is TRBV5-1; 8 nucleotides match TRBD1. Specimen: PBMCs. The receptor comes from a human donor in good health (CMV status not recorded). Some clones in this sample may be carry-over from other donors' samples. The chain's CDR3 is CASSTRQGWTEAFF. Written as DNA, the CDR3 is TGCGCCAGCAGCACCAGACAGGGGTGGACTGAAGCTTTCTTT.